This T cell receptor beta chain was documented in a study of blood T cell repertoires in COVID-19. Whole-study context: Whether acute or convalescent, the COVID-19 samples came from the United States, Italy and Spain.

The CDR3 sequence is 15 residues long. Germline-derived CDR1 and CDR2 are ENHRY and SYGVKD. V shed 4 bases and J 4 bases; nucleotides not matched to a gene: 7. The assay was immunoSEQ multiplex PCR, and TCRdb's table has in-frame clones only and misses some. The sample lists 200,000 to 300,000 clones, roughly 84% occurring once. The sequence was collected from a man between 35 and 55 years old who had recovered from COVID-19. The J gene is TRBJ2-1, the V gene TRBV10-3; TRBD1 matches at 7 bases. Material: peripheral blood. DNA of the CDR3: TGTGCCATCAGTGTGGGACAGTTCGGATACAATGAGCAGTTCTTC. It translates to CAISVGQFGYNEQFF.